The clone carrying this T cell receptor beta chain was detected many times. Antigen specificity is unknown. TCRdb itself ran the 5' RACE reads through MiXCR, one entry per CDR3 protein. The sample includes 8,500 to 10,000 distinct CDR3 sequences, approximately 8% of them seen just once. Germline CDR1 reads GTSNPN; CDR2 reads SVGIG (reference sequence). The CDR3 spans 13 residues. The V and J ends lost 1 base and 4 bases respectively, with 11 bases between them. The record originates from a study of spatial heterogeneity in lung cancer. Overall study: Beta-chain sequences consistently outnumbered alpha-chain sequences in detection.

Study results and caveats: Tumors with more nonsynonymous mutations had more expanded intratumoral alpha and beta TCRs.

Time point specified: sample taken at primary tumor resection. The approximately 72 donors had untreated early-stage non-small cell lung cancer. The sequencing here drew on lung tumor tissue, taken at surgery. The TCR originated in a male donor with early-stage non-small cell lung cancer. The J gene is TRBJ2-7, the V gene TRBV30; D is ambiguous. For the CDR3, the DNA is TGTGCCTGGAGTGGACCGGACGGGTACGAGCAGTACTTC. This encodes CAWSGPDGYEQYF. Supplemented by reference TRBV30 and TRBJ2-7, the full variable domain reads SQTIHQWPATLVQPVGSPLSLECTVEGTSNPNLYWYRQAAGRGLQLLFYSVGIGQISSEVPQNLSASRPQDRQFILSSKKLLLSDSGFYLCAWSGPDGYEQYFGPGTRLTVT.